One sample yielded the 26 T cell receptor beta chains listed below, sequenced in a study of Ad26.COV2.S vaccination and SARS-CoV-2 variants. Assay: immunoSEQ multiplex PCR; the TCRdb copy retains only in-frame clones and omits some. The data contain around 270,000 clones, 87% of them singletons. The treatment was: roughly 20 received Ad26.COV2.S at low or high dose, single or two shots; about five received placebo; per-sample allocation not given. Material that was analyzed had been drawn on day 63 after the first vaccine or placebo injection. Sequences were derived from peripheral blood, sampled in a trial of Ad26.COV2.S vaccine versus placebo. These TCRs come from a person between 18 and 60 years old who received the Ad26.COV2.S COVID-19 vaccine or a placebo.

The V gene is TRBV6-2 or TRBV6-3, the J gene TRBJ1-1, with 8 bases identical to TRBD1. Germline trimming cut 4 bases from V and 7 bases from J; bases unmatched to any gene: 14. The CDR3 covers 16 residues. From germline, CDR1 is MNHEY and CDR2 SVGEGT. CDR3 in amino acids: CASSSIATGDRREAFF. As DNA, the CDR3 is TGTGCCAGCAGTTCCATCGCCACGGGGGACAGGCGTGAAGCTTTCTTT.

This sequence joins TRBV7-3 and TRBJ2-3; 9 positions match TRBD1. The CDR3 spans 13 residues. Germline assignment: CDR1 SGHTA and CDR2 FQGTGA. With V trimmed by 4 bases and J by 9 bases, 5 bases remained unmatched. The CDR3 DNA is TGTGCCAGCAGCTCGCCTACAGGGGGCACGCAGTATTTT. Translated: CASSSPTGGTQYF.

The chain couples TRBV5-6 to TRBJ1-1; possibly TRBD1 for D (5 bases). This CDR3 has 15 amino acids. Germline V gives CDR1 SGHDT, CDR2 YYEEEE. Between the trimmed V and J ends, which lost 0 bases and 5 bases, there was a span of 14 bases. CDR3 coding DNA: TGTGCCAGCAGCTTGGGTGGGGGAGTAAGGACTGAAGCTTTCTTT. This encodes CASSLGGGVRTEAFF. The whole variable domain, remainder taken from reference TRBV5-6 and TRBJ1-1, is DAGVTQSPTHLIKTRGQQVTLRCSPKSGHDTVSWYQQALGQGPQFIFQYYEEEERQRGNFPDRFSGHQFPNYSSELNVNALLLGDSALYLCASSLGGGVRTEAFFGQGTRLTVV.

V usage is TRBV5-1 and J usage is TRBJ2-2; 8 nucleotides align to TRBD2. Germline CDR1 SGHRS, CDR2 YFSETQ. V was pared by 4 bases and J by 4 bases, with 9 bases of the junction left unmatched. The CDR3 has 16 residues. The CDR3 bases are TGCGCCAGCAGCCCTGTTGCGGGGGGCCCCACCGGGGAGCTGTTTTTT. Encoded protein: CASSPVAGGPTGELFF.

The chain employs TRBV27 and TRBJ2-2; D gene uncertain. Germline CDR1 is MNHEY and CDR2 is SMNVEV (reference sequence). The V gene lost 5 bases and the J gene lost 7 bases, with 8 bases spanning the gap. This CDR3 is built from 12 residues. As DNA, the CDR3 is TGTGCCAGCAGTAACCAAGGCGGGGAGCTGTTTTTT. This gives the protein CASSNQGGELFF.

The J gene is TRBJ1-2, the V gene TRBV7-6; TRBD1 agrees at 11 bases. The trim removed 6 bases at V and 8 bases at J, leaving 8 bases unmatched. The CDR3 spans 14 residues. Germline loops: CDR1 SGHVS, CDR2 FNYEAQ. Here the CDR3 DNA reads TGTGCCAGCAGTTCACCGGGACAGGGGGACGGCTACACCTTC. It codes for CASSSPGQGDGYTF.

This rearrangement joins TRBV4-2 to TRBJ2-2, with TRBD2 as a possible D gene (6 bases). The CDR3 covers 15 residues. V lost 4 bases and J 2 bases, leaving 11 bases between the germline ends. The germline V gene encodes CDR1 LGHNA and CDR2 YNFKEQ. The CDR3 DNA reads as TGTGCCAGCAGCCGCGGGACTCCTAACACCGGGGAGCTGTTTTTT. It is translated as CASSRGTPNTGELFF.

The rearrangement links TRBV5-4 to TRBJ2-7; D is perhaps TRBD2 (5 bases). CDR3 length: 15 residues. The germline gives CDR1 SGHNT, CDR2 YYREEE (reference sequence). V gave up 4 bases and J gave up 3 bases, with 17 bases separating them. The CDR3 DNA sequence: TGTGCCAGCAGCATCACCGGGATCCCCTTCTACGAGCAGTACTTC. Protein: CASSITGIPFYEQYF.

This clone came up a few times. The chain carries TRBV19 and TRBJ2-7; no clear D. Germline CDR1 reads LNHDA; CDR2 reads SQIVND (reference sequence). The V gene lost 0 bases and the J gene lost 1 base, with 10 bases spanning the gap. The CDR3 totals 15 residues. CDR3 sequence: CASSIDLRRSYEQYV. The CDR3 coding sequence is TGTGCCAGTAGTATAGATCTAAGGCGATCCTACGAGCAGTACGTC.

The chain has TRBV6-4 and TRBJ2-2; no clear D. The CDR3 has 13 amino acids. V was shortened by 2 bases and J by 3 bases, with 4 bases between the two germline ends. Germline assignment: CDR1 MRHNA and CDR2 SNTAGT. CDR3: CASSDGDTGELFF. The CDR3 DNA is TGTGCCAGCAGTGACGGAGACACCGGGGAGCTGTTTTTT.

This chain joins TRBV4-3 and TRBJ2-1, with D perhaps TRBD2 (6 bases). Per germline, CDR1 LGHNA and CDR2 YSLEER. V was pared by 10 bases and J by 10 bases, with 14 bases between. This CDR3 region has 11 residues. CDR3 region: CATSGGFEQFF. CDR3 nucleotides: TGCGCCACCTCCGGAGGGTTCGAGCAGTTCTTC.

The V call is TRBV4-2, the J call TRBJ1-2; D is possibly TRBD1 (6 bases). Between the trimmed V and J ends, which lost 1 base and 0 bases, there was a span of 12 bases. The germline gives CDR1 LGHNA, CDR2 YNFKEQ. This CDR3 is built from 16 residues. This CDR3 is CASSQGQAGANYGYTF. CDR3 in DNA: TGTGCCAGCAGCCAAGGACAGGCTGGGGCTAACTATGGCTACACCTTC.

As DNA, the CDR3 is TGTGCCAGCAGCGAATCGGGACTTTTTTACGAGCAGTACTTC. Translating it yields CASSESGLFYEQYF. The V and J genes are TRBV5-4 and TRBJ2-7, with D tentatively TRBD2 (6 bases). This CDR3 has 14 residues. Germline lookup yields CDR1 SGHNT and CDR2 YYREEE (reference sequence). Trimming removed 4 bases from V and 4 bases from J, with 15 bases in between.

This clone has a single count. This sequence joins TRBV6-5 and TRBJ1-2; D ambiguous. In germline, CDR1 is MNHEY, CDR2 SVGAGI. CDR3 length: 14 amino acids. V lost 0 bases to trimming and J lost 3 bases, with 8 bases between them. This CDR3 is CASSYSTTDYGYTF. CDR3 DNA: TGTGCCAGCAGTTACTCCACGACGGACTATGGCTACACCTTC.

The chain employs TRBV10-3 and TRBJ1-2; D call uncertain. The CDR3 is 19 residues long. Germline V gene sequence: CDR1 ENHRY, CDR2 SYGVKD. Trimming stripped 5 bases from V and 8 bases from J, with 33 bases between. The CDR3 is CAISLPSVGSNRLQEGYTF. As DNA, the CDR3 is TGTGCCATCAGTCTACCGTCAGTGGGGAGCAATCGCCTTCAGGAGGGCTACACCTTC.

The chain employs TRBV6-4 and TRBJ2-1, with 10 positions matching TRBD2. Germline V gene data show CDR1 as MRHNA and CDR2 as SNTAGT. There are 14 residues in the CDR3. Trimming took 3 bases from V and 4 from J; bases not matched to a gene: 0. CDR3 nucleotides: TGTGCCAGCAGTGAGACTAGCGGGTACAATGAGCAGTTCTTC. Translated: CASSETSGYNEQFF.

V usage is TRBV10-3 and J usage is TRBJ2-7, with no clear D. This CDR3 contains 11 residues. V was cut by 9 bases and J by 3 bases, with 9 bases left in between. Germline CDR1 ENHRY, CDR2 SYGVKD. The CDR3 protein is CAIGRNYEQYF. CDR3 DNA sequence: TGTGCCATTGGACGGAACTACGAGCAGTACTTC.

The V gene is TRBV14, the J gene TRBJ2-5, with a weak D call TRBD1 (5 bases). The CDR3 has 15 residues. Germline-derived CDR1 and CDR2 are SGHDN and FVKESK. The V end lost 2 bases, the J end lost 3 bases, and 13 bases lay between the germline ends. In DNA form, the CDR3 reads TGTGCCAGCAGCCAACAGGGTTTCTTAAAAGAGACCCAGTACTTC. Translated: CASSQQGFLKETQYF.

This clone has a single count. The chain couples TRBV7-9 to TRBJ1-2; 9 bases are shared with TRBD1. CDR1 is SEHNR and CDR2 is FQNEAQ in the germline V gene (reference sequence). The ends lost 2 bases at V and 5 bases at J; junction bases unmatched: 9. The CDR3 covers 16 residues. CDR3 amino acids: CASSLKSGQGRYGYTF. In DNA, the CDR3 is TGTGCCAGCAGCTTAAAGTCCGGACAGGGGCGTTATGGCTACACCTTC.

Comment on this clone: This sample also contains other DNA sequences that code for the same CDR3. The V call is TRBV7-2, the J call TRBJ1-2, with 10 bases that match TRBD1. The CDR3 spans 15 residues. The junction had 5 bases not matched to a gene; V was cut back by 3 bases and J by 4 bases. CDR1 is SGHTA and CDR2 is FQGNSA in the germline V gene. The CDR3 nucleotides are TGTGCCAGCAGCTTGATCGGGACAGGGGTCTATGGCTACACCTTC. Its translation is CASSLIGTGVYGYTF.

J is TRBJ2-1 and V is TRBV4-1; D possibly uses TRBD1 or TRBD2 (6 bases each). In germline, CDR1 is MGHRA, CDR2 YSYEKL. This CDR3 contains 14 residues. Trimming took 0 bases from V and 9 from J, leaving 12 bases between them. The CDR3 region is CASSQDKGDFEQFF. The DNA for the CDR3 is TGCGCCAGCAGCCAAGATAAGGGGGACTTTGAGCAGTTCTTC.

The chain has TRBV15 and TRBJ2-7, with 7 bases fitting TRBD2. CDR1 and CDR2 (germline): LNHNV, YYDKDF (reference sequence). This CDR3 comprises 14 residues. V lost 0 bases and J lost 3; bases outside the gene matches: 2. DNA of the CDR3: TGTGCCACCAGCAGAGATCTAGCGGTCTACGAGCAGTACGTC. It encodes CATSRDLAVYEQYV.

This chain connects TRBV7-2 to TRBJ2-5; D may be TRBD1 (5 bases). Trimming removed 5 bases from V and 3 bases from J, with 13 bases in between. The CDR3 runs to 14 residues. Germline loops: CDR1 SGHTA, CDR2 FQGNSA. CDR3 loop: CASSAARVEETQYF. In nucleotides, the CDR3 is TGTGCCAGCAGCGCCGCCAGGGTAGAAGAGACCCAGTACTTC.

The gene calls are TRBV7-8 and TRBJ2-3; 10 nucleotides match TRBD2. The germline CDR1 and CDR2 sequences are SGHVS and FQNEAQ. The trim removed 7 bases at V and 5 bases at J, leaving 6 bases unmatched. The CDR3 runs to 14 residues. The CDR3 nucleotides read TGTGCCAGCAAAAAAGCGGGGGGGGTAGATACGCAGTATTTT. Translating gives CASKKAGGVDTQYF.

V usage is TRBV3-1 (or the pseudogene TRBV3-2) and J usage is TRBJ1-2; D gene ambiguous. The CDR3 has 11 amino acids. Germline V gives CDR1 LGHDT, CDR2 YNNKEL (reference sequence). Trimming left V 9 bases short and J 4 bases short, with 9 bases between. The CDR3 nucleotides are TGTGCCAGTGGGTATGCCTATGGCTACACCTTC. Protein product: CASGYAYGYTF.

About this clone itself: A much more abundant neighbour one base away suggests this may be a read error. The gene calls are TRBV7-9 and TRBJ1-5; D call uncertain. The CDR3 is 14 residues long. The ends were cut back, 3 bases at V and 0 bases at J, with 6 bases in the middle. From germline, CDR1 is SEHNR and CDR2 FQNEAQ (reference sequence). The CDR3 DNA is TGTGCCAGCAGCTTGGGGATTAGCAATCAGCCCCAGCATTTT. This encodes CASSLGISNQPQHF.